Sequencing of this T cell receptor (beta chain) was carried out in a study of blood T cells in healthy people across ages. Next came a second PCR, run for roughly 6 to 11 cycles, which used a sample-barcoded 5' primer along with a J-beta primer mix. TCRdb re-analysed the 5' RACE reads in MiXCR, keeping a single row per CDR3 protein. The sample has around 700,000 distinct CDR3 sequences; 20% to 30% are singletons. The CDR3 is 18 amino acids. Germline CDR1 reads SGHVS; CDR2 reads FNYEAQ. The sample was also linked to a second study, of T cells of mothers and their children.

The material sequenced was blood. The chain recombines TRBV7-6 with TRBJ2-7; the match to TRBD2 covers 7 bases. The J call is in doubt because the DNA end fits TRBJ2-5 better. This TCR was recovered from a boy between 10 and 17 years old in good health. The DNA for the CDR3 is TGTGCCAGCAGCTTAGCGGGGCGGGGGTTGTCGGGCCAAGAGACCCAGTACTTC. Amino acids: CASSLAGRGLSGQETQYF.